This TCR beta chain came from a study of control samples from healthy donors and cancer patients. Germline V gives CDR1 SGHVS, CDR2 FQNEAQ. The CDR3 is 16 amino acids. The ends were cut back, 6 bases at V and 6 bases at J, with 21 bases in the middle. Assay: immunoSEQ multiplex PCR; the TCRdb copy retains only in-frame clones and omits some. The sample yields fewer than 85,000 clones, approximately 92% seen once. This receptor was taken from an older woman in good health. The chain combines TRBV7-8 with TRBJ1-5; no firm D call. Source material: blood. As DNA, the CDR3 is TGTGCCAGCAGGAATGCCGTTTGGGTAAACACTCAGCCCCAGCATTTT. It codes for CASRNAVWVNTQPQHF.